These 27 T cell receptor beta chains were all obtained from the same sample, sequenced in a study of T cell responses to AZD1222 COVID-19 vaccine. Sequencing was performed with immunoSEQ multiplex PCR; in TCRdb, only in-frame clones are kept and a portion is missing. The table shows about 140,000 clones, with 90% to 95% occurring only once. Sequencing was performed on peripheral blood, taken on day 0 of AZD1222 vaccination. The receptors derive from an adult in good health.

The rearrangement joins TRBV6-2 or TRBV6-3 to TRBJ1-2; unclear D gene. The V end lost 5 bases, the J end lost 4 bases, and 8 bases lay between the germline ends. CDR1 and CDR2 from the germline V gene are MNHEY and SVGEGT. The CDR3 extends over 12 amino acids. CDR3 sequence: CASSRDFYGYTF. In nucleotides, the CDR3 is TGTGCCAGCAGTCGGGATTTCTATGGCTACACCTTC.

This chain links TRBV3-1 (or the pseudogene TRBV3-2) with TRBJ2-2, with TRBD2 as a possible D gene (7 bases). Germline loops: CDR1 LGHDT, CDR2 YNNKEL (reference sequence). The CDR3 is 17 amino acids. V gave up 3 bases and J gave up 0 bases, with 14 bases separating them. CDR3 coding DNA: TGTGCCAGCAGCCATACTGCGGGGGCCACGAACACCGGGGAGCTGTTTTTT. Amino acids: CASSHTAGATNTGELFF.

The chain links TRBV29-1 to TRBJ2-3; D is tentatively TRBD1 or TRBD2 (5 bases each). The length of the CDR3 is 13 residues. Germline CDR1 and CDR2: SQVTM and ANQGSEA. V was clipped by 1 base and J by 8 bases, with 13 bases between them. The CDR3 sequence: CSVEGQSGGTQYF. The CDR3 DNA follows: TGCAGCGTTGAAGGCCAAAGTGGGGGTACGCAGTATTTT.

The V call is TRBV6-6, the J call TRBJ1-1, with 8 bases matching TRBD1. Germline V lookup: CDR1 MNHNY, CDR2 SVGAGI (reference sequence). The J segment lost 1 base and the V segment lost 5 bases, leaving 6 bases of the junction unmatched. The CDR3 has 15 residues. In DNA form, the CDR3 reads TGTGCCAGCAGTCGGACGACAGGGGAGAACACTGAAGCTTTCTTT. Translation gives CASSRTTGENTEAFF.

CDR3 coding DNA: TGTGCCAGCAGTGAAGCGGGGACAGCTTTCTTT. The encoded protein is CASSEAGTAFF. The chain has TRBV6-1 and TRBJ1-1, with a tentative D call TRBD1 (5 bases). This CDR3 is built from 11 residues. Trimming removed 0 bases from V and 10 bases from J, with 6 bases in between. Germline V gene sequence: CDR1 MNHNS, CDR2 SASEGT.

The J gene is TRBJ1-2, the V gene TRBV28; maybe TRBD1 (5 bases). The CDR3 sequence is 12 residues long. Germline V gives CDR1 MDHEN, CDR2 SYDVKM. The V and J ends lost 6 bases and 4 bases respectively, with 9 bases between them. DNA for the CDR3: TGTGCCAGCAGCCAGGGAGGCTATGGCTACACCTTC. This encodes CASSQGGYGYTF.

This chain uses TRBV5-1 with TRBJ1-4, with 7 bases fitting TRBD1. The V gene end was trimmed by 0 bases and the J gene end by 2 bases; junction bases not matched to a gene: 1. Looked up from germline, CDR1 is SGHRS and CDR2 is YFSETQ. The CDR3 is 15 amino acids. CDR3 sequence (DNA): TGCGCCAGCAGCTTGGAGACAGGGACTAATGAAAAACTGTTTTTT. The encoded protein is CASSLETGTNEKLFF.

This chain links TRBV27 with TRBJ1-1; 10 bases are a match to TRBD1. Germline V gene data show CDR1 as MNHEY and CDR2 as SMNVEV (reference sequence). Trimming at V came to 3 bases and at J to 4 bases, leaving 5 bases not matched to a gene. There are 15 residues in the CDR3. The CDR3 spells CASSFWGQGITEAFF. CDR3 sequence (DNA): TGTGCCAGCAGTTTTTGGGGACAGGGGATCACTGAAGCTTTCTTT.

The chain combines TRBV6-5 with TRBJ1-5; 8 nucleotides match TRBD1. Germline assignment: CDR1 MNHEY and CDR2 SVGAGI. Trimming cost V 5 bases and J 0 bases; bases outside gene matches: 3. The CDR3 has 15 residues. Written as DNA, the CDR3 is TGTGCCAGCAGTACACAGGGGGGTAGCAATCAGCCCCAGCATTTT. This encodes CASSTQGGSNQPQHF.

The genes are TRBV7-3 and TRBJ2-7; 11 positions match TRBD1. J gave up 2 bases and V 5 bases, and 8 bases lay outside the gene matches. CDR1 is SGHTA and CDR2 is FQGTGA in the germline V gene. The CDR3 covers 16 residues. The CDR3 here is CASSPAGTGGPYEQYF. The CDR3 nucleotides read TGTGCCAGCAGCCCTGCAGGGACAGGGGGACCCTACGAGCAGTACTTC.

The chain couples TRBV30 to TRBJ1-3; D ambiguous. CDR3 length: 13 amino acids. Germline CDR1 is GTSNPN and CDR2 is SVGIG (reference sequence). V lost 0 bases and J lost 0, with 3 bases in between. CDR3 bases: TGTGCCTGGAGTGTAAGCTCTGGAAACACCATATATTTT. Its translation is CAWSVSSGNTIYF. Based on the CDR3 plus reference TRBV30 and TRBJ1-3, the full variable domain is SQTIHQWPATLVQPVGSPLSLECTVEGTSNPNLYWYRQAAGRGLQLLFYSVGIGQISSEVPQNLSASRPQDRQFILSSKKLLLSDSGFYLCAWSVSSGNTIYFGEGSWLTVV.

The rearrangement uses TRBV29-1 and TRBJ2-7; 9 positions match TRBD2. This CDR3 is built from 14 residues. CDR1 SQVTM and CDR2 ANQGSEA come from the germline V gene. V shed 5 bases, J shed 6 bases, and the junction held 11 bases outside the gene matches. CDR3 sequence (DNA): TGCAGCGTTATAGGGCTAGCGGGGCCCCTCGAGCAGTACTTC. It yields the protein CSVIGLAGPLEQYF.

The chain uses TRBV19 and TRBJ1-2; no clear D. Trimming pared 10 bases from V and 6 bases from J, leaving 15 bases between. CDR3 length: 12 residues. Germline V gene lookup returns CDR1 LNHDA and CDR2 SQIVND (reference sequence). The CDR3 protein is CAISEAPNGYTF. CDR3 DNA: TGTGCCATCAGCGAGGCCCCGAATGGCTACACCTTC.

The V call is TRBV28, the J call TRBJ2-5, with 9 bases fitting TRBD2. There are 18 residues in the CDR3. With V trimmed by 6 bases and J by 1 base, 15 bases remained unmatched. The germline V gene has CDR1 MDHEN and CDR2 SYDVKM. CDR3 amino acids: CASSVSGSWKGGQETQYF. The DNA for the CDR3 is TGTGCCAGCAGCGTTAGCGGGAGCTGGAAGGGAGGCCAAGAGACCCAGTACTTC.

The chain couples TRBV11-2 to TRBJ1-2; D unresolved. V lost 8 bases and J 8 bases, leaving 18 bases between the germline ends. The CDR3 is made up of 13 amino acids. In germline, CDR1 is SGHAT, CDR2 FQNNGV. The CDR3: CASPLRPGIGYTF. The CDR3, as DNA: TGTGCCAGCCCCCTCCGTCCGGGGATAGGCTACACCTTC.

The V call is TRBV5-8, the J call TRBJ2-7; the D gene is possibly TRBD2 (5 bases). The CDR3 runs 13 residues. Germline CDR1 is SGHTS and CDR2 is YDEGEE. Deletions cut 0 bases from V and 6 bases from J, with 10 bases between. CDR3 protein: CASSLVMGSEQYF. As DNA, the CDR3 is TGTGCCAGCAGCTTGGTAATGGGGAGCGAGCAGTACTTC.

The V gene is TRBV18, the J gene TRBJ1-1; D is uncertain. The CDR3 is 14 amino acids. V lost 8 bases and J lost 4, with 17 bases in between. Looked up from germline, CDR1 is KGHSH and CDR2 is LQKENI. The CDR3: CASTGLGLGTEAFF. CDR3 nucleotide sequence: TGTGCCAGCACCGGGCTCGGGTTGGGCACTGAAGCTTTCTTT. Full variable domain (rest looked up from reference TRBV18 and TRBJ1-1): NAGVMQNPRHLVRRRGQEARLRCSPMKGHSHVYWYRQLPEEGLKFMVYLQKENIIDESGMPKERFSAEFPKEGPSILRIQQVVRGDSAAYFCASTGLGLGTEAFFGQGTRLTVV.

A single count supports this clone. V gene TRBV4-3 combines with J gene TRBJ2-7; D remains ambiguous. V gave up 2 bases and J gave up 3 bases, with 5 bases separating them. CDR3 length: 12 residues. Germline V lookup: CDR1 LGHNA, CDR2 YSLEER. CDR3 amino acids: CASSQPGYEQYF. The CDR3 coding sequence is TGCGCCAGCAGCCAACCCGGCTACGAGCAGTACTTC.

In nucleotides, the CDR3 is TGTGCCACCAGCAGAGGGGGACAGGGTGAAGAGACCCAGTACTTC. It encodes CATSRGGQGEETQYF. V usage is TRBV15 and J usage is TRBJ2-5; 9 bases agree with TRBD1. This CDR3 comprises 15 residues. V gave up 1 base and J gave up 3 bases; unmatched junction bases: 3. Germline V gene sequence: CDR1 LNHNV, CDR2 YYDKDF (reference sequence). Complete variable domain (other parts from reference TRBV15 and TRBJ2-5): DAMVIQNPRYQVTQFGKPVTLSCSQTLNHNVMYWYQQKSSQAPKLLFHYYDKDFNNEADTPDNFQSRRPNTSFCFLDIRSPGLGDTAMYLCATSRGGQGEETQYFGPGTRLLVL.

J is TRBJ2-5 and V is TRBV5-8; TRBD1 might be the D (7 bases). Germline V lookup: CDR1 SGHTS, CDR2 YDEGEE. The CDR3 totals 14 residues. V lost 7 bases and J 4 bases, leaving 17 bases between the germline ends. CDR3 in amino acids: CASGGDRLLETQYF. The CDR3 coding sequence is TGTGCCAGCGGAGGGGACAGATTATTAGAGACCCAGTACTTC.

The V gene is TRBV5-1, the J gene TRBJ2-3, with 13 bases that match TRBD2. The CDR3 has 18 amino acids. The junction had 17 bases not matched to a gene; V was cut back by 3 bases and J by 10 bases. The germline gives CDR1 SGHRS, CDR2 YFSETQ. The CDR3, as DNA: TGCGCCAGCAGCTCCCCCGGTGGGACTAGCGGGACTGTGGAGGCGCAGTATTTT. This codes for CASSSPGGTSGTVEAQYF.

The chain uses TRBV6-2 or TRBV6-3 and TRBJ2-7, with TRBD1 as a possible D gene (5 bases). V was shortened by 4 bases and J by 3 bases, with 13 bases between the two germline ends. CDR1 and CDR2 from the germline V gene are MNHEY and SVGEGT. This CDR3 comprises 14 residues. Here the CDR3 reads CASSSSGISYEQYF. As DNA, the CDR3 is TGTGCCAGCAGTTCCTCAGGGATCAGCTACGAGCAGTACTTC.

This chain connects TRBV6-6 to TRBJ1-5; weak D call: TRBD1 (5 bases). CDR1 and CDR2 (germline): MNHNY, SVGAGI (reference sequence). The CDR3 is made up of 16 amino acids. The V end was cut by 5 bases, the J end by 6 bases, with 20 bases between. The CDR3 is CASSRRSIRGTQPQHF. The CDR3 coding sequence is TGTGCCAGCAGTCGACGGAGTATCCGCGGGACTCAGCCCCAGCATTTT.

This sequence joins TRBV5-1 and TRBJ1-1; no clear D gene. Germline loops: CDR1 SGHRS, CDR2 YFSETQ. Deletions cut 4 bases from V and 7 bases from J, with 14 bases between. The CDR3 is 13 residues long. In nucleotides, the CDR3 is TGCGCCAGCAGCAAGGCCGGCTCTGGTGAAGCTTTCTTT. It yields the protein CASSKAGSGEAFF.

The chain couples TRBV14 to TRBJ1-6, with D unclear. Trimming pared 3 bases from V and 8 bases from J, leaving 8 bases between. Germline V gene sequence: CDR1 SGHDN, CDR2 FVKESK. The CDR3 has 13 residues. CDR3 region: CASSQSLDSPLHF. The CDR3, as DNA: TGTGCCAGCAGCCAGTCGCTCGATTCACCCCTCCACTTT.

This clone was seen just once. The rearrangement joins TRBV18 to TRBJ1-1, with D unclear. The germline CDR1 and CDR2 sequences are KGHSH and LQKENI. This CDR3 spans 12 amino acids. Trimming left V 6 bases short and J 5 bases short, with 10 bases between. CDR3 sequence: CASSPSRTEAFF. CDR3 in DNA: TGTGCCAGCTCGCCCAGCCGTACTGAAGCTTTCTTT.

The CDR3 bases are TGTGCCAGCAGAGGATTTAGCGTATACAATGAGCAGTTCTTC. It specifies CASRGFSVYNEQFF. This chain connects TRBV6-5 to TRBJ2-1, with a possible D match to TRBD2 (5 bases). V lost 6 bases, J lost 4 bases, and 13 bases lay in between. The germline V gene has CDR1 MNHEY and CDR2 SVGAGI. The CDR3 covers 14 residues.